This entry features one TCR beta chain sequence. Via MiXCR, TCRdb re-called the RT-PCR reads, giving one row per CDR3 protein. This sample has roughly 200,000 distinct CDR3 sequences, with around two fifths found just once. This record comes from a study of patients and donors after allogeneic stem cell transplantation. CDR1 and CDR2 from the germline V gene are MDHEN and SYDVKM. This CDR3 has 17 amino acids. The ends lost 4 bases at V and 8 bases at J; junction bases unmatched: 15. The chain employs TRBV28 and TRBJ2-1, with 9 positions matching TRBD1. The sequence was obtained from a human donor who was either an allogeneic HSCT recipient or a stem cell or donor lymphocyte infusion donor (not recorded which). It is not recorded whose cells these are; they may come from a transplant donor. The sample was blood, either unsorted or a sorted T cell fraction (not recorded which). The CDR3 spells CASSSPIGDRVIYEQFF. CDR3 sequence (DNA): TGTGCCAGCAGTTCTCCCATCGGGGACAGGGTGATCTATGAGCAGTTCTTC. The whole variable domain, remainder taken from reference TRBV28 and TRBJ2-1, is DVKVTQSSRYLVKRTGEKVFLECVQDMDHENMFWYRQDPGLGLRLIYFSYDVKMKEKGDIPEGYSVSREKKERFSLILESASTNQTSMYLCASSSPIGDRVIYEQFFGPGTRLTVL.